The T cell receptor beta chain described here comes from a study of post-analysis software for immune sequencing data. Study as a whole: Relapsing-remitting, secondary progressive and progressive-relapsing forms of multiple sclerosis all featured among disease courses. Study outcomes and limitations: Patients with multiple sclerosis recorded significantly lower normalized Chao1 diversity than controls, the study found. F measure clustering grouped samples strongly by preparation batch. Patients used a few TRBV segments, including TRBV5-6, TRBV5-1 and TRBV20-1, more often than controls.

Notes on this clonotype: Its target is not known.

The CDR3 totals 16 residues. Germline CDR1 SNHLY, CDR2 FYNNEI. V was cut by 3 bases and J by 4 bases, with 19 bases left in between. The TCR beta cDNA libraries contained unique molecular identifiers. TCRdb passed the PCR reads through MiXCR, listing each CDR3 protein once. The sample consists of some 260,000 distinct CDR3 sequences, 36% of them appearing once. The V gene is TRBV2, the J gene TRBJ2-7, with D possibly matching TRBD2 (6 bases). Input material: blood. This clonotype was obtained from a girl aged 10 to 17 with multiple sclerosis. The CDR3 coding sequence is TGTGCCAGCAGTGATGTGCGGAGGGGCCCAGATTACGAGCAGTACTTC. It codes for CASSDVRRGPDYEQYF.